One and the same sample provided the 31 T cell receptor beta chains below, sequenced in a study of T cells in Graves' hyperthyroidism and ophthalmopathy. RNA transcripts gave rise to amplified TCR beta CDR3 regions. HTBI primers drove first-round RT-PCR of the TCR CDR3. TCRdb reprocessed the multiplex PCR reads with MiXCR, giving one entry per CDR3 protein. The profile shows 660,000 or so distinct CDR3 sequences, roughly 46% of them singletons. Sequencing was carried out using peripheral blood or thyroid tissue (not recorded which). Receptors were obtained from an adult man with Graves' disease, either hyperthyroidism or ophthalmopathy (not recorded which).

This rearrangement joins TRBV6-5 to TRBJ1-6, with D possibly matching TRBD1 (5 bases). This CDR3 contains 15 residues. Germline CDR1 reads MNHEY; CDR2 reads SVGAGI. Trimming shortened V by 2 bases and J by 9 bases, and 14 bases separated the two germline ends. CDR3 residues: CASSYGGGALSPLHF. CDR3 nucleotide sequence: TGTGCCAGCAGTTACGGCGGAGGGGCTCTTTCACCCCTCCACTTT.

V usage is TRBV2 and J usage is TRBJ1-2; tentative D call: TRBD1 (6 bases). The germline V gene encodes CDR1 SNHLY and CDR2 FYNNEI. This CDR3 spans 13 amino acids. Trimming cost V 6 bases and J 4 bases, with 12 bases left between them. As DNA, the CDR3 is TGTGCCAGCAGCCAGGGCAGGGGCTATGGCTACACCTTC. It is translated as CASSQGRGYGYTF. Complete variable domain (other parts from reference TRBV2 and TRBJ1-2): EPEVTQTPSHQVTQMGQEVILRCVPISNHLYFYWYRQILGQKVEFLVSFYNNEISEKSEIFDDQFSVERPDGSNFTLKIRSTKLEDSAMYFCASSQGRGYGYTFGSGTRLTVV.

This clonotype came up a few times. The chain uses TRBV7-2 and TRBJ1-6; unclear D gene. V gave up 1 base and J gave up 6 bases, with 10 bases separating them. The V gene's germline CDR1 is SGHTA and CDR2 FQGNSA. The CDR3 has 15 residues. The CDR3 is CASSLERAPNSPLHF. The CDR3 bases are TGTGCCAGCAGCTTAGAGAGGGCTCCTAATTCACCCCTCCACTTT.

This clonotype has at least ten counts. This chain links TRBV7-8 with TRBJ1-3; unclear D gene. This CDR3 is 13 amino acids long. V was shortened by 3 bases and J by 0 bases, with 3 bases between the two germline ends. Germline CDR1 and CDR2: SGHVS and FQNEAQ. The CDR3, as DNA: TGTGCCAGCAGCTTCTACTCTGGAAACACCATATATTTT. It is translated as CASSFYSGNTIYF.

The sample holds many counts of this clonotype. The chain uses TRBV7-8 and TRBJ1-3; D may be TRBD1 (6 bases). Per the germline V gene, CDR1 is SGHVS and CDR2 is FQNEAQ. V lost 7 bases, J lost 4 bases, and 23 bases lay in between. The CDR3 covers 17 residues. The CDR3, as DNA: TGTGCCAGCACCCCAGGGAGCCCACAGGGCCTAGGAAACACCATATATTTT. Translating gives CASTPGSPQGLGNTIYF.

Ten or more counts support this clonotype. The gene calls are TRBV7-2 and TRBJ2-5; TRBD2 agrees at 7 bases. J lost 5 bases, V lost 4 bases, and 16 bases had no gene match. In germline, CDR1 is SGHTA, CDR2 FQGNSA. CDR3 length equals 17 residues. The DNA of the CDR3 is TGTGCCAGCAGCTCTCAGACTAGCCCGACCACCTTGGAGACCCAGTACTTC. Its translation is CASSSQTSPTTLETQYF.

CDR3 sequence reads: CASSLGTGFEAFF. CDR3 nucleotide sequence: TGTGCCAGCAGCCTGGGTACAGGGTTTGAAGCTTTCTTT. This chain connects TRBV2 to TRBJ1-1, with a possible D match to TRBD1 (6 bases). The CDR3 totals 13 residues. V was cut by 6 bases and J by 7 bases, with 15 bases left in between. The V gene's germline CDR1 is SNHLY and CDR2 FYNNEI.

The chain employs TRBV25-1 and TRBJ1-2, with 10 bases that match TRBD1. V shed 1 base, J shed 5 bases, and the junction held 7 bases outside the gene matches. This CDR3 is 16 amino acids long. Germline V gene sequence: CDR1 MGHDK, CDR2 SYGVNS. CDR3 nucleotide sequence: TGTGCCAGCAGTGAATTGTGGGACAGGGGTCGGTATGGCTACACCTTC. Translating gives CASSELWDRGRYGYTF.

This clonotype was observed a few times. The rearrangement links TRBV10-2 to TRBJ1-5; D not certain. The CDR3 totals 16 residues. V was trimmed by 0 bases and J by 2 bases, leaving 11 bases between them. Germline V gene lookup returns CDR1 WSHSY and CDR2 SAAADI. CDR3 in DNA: TGCGCCAGCAGTGAGTCTCCCCTTAAAGGCAATCAGCCCCAGCATTTT. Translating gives CASSESPLKGNQPQHF.

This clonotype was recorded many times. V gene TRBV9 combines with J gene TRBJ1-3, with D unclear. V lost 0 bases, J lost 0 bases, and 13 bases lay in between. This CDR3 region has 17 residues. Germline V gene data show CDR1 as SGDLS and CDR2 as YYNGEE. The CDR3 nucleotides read TGTGCCAGCAGCGTAGGTGGGCGGACGGTCTCTGGAAACACCATATATTTT. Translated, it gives CASSVGGRTVSGNTIYF.

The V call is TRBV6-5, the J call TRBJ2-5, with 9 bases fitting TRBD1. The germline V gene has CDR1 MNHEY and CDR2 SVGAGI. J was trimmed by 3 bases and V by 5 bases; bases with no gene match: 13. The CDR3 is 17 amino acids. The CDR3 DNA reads TGTGCCAGCAGTCTGTGGGGACAGGGATTTGGCGAAGAGACCCAGTACTTC. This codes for CASSLWGQGFGEETQYF.

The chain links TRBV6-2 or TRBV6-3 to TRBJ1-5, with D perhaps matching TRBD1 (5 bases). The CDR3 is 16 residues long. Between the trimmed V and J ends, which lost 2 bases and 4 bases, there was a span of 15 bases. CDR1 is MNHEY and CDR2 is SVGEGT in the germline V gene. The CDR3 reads CASSYRAGLKNQPQHF. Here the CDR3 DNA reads TGTGCCAGCAGTTACCGGGCGGGGCTGAAAAATCAGCCCCAGCATTTT.

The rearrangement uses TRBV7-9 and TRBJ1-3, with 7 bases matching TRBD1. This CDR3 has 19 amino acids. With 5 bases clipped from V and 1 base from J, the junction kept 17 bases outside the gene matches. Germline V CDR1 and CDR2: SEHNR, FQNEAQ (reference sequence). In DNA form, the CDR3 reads TGTGCCAGCAGCCCCCCTGCGGGGAGGGACAGAGGTTCTGGAAACACCATATATTTT. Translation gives CASSPPAGRDRGSGNTIYF.

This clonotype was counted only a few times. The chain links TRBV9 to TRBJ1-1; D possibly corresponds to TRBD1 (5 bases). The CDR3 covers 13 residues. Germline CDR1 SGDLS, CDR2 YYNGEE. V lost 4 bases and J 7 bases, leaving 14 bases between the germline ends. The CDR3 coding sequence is TGTGCCAGCAGCCAAGAGTTGAGGGGTGAAGCTTTCTTT. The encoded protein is CASSQELRGEAFF.

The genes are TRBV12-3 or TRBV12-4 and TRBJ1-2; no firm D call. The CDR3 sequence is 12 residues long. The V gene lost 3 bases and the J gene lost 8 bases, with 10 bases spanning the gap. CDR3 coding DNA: TGTGCCAGCAGTTTCCGAGTTTTCGGCTACACCTTC. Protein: CASSFRVFGYTF.

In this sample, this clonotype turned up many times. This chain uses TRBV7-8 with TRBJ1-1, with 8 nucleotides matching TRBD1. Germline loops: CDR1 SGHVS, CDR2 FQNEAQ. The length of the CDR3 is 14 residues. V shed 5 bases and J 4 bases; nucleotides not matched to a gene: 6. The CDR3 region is CASSPQGDGTEAFF. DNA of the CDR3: TGTGCCAGCAGCCCACAGGGGGATGGCACTGAAGCTTTCTTT.

The CDR3 loop reads CSERDAGTEKLFF. In DNA form, the CDR3 reads TGCAGCGAGCGGGACGCGGGCACTGAAAAACTGTTTTTT. The V gene is TRBV29-1, the J gene TRBJ1-4; tentative D call: TRBD1 (5 bases). The germline V and J ends were trimmed by 7 bases and 7 bases, with 16 bases remaining between them. This CDR3 is 13 amino acids long. CDR1 SQVTM and CDR2 ANQGSEA come from the germline V gene.

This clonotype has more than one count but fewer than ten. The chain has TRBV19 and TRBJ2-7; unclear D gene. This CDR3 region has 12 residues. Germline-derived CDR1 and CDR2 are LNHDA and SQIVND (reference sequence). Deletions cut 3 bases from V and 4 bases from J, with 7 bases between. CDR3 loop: CASSIMGYEQYF. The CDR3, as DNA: TGTGCCAGTAGTATCATGGGGTACGAGCAGTACTTC.

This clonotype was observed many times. CDR3 in amino acids: CASSLETANSPLHF. CDR3 DNA sequence: TGCGCCAGCAGCTTGGAGACAGCTAATTCACCCCTCCACTTT. The chain couples TRBV5-1 to TRBJ1-6, with D possibly being TRBD1 (5 bases). CDR1 and CDR2 (germline): SGHRS, YFSETQ. V dropped 0 bases and J dropped 6 bases, with 7 bases sitting between them. This CDR3 has 14 amino acids.

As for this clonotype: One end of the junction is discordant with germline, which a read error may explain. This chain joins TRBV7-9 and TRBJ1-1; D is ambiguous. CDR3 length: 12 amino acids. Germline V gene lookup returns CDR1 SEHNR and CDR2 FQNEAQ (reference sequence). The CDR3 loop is CASALMNAEAFF. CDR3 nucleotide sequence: TGTGCCAGCGCACTAATGAACGCTGAAGCTTTCTTT.

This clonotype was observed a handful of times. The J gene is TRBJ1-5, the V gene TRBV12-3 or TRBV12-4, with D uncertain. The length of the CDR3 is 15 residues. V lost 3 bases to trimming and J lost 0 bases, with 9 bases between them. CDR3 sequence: CASSLSFTSNQPQHF. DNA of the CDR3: TGTGCCAGCAGTTTGTCCTTTACTAGCAATCAGCCCCAGCATTTT.

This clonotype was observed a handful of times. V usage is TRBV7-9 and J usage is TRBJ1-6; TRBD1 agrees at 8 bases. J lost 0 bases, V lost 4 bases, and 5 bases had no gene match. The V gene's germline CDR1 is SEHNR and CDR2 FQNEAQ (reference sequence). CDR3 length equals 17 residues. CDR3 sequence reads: CASSSNRGSSYNSPLHF. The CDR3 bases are TGTGCCAGCAGCTCGAACAGGGGGAGCTCCTATAATTCACCCCTCCACTTT.

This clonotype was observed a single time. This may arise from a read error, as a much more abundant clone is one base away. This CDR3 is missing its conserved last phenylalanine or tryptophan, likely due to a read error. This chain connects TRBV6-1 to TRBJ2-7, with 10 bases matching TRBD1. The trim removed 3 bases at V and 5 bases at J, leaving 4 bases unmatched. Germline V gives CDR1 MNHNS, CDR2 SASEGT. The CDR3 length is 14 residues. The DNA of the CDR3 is TGTGCCAGCAGTGACCGCGGGACAGGGGACGAGCAGTACCTC. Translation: CASSDRGTGDEQYL.

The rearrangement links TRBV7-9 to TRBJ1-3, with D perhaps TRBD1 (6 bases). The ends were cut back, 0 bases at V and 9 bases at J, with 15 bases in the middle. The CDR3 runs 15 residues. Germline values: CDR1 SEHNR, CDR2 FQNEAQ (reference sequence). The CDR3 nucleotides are TGTGCCAGCAGCTTAGCAGGAGCCTCGGGGGCCACCATATATTTT. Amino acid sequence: CASSLAGASGATIYF.

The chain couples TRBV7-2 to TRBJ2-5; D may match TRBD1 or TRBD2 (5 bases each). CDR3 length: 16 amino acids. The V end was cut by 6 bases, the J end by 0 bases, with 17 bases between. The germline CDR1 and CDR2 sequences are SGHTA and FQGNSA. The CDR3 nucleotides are TGTGCCAGCAGTCCTAGCCCCGGGACCCACCAAGAGACCCAGTACTTC. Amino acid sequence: CASSPSPGTHQETQYF.

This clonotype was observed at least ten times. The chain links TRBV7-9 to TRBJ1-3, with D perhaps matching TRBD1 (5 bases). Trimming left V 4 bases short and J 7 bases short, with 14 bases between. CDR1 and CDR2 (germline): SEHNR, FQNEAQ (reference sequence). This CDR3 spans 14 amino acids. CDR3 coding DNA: TGTGCCAGCAGCTCGGGGGGAGTTGGTAACACCATATATTTT. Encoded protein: CASSSGGVGNTIYF.

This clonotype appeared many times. CDR3 bases: TGTGCCAGCAGGATAGGGGGCGGCGGCGAGCAGTACTTC. It yields the protein CASRIGGGGEQYF. The chain links TRBV2 to TRBJ2-7, with 7 bases identical to TRBD1. This CDR3 comprises 13 residues. From germline, CDR1 is SNHLY and CDR2 FYNNEI. V dropped 6 bases and J dropped 6; count of bases not matched to a gene: 8.

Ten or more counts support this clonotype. The CDR3 protein is CAISVAGENTEAFF. As DNA, the CDR3 is TGTGCCATCAGTGTGGCAGGTGAGAACACTGAAGCTTTCTTT. V is TRBV10-3 and J is TRBJ1-1; D not certain. The CDR3 is made up of 14 amino acids. Germline V CDR1 and CDR2: ENHRY, SYGVKD. The V end was cut by 4 bases, the J end by 1 base, with 10 bases between.

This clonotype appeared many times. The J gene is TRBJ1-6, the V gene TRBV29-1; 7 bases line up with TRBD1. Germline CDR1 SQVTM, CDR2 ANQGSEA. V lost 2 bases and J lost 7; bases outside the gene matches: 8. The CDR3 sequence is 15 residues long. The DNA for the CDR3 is TGCAGCGTTGAAATCTTGACAGGGTCCAATTCACCCCTCCACTTT. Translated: CSVEILTGSNSPLHF.

This CDR3 is CASSLGGQAPNTEAFF. The CDR3 DNA is TGTGCCAGCAGCTTAGGGGGACAGGCACCGAACACTGAAGCTTTCTTT. The chain carries TRBV7-8 and TRBJ1-1, with 8 bases fitting TRBD1. Germline V gene lookup returns CDR1 SGHVS and CDR2 FQNEAQ. The CDR3 spans 16 residues. Losses at the gene ends were 1 base for V and 1 base for J; bases not matched to a gene: 5.

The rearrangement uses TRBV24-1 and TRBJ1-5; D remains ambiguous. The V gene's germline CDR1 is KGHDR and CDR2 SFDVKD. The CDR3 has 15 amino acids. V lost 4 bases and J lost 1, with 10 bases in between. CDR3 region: CATSEGRSSNQPQHF. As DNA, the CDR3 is TGTGCCACCAGTGAAGGCAGGTCAAGCAATCAGCCCCAGCATTTT.